This entry lists 28 T cell receptor beta chains sequenced from one sample in a study of blood T cell repertoires in COVID-19. Assay: immunoSEQ multiplex PCR; the TCRdb copy retains only in-frame clones and omits some. Of about 330,000 clones in the sample, approximately 88% are singletons; the top ten hold more than 3%. The source material was peripheral blood. These receptors were collected from a woman aged 45-59 years with active or convalescent COVID-19.

This clone was counted a single time. V and J are TRBV18 and TRBJ1-4; 8 positions match TRBD1. Trimming cost V 2 bases and J 6 bases; bases outside gene matches: 11. The CDR3 is 17 amino acids. CDR1 is KGHSH, CDR2 LQKENI, per germline. The CDR3 is CASSPYLGQGGDEKLFF. CDR3 DNA: TGTGCCAGCTCACCATATCTCGGACAGGGTGGGGATGAAAAACTGTTTTTT.

This clone showed up just once. This rearrangement joins TRBV20-1 to TRBJ2-1; weak D call: TRBD1 (7 bases). This CDR3 spans 11 amino acids. Germline V CDR1 and CDR2: DFQATT, SNEGSKA (reference sequence). Trimming pared 4 bases from V and 9 bases from J, leaving 10 bases between. The CDR3 DNA is TGCAGTGCTACTCAGGGGGGTGAGCAGTTCTTC. It yields the protein CSATQGGEQFF.

Regarding this clone: The same CDR3 also results from other DNA sequences found in this sample. The chain is built from TRBV12-3 or TRBV12-4 and TRBJ2-1; D is uncertain. The CDR3 totals 12 residues. The V gene lost 4 bases and the J gene lost 4 bases, with 5 bases spanning the gap. The CDR3 DNA follows: TGTGCCAGCAGTTCAGGATACAATGAGCAGTTCTTC. As protein: CASSSGYNEQFF.

V gene TRBV5-1 combines with J gene TRBJ2-3; D is uncertain. The germline V gene has CDR1 SGHRS and CDR2 YFSETQ. Trimming left V 1 base short and J 2 bases short, with 5 bases between. The CDR3 contains 13 residues. DNA for the CDR3: TGCGCCAGCAGCTTGAGCTTCACAGATACGCAGTATTTT. Residues: CASSLSFTDTQYF. The variable domain in full, completed from reference TRBV5-1 and TRBJ2-3, reads KAGVTQTPRYLIKTRGQQVTLSCSPISGHRSVSWYQQTPGQGLQFLFEYFSETQRNKGNFPGRFSGRQFSNSRSEMNVSTLELGDSALYLCASSLSFTDTQYFGPGTRLTVL.

This sequence joins TRBV6-2 or TRBV6-3 and TRBJ2-1; 7 bases are a match to TRBD1. This CDR3 is built from 14 residues. V was pared by 5 bases and J by 2 bases, with 3 bases of the junction left unmatched. CDR1 and CDR2 from the germline V gene are MNHEY and SVGEGT. The CDR3 spells CASSRQGTYNEQFF. The CDR3 nucleotides are TGTGCCAGCAGTAGACAGGGAACCTACAATGAGCAGTTCTTC.

V usage is TRBV30 and J usage is TRBJ1-1, with D maybe TRBD1 (5 bases). The CDR3 is 16 amino acids. Trimming stripped 3 bases from V and 5 bases from J, with 22 bases between. The germline V gene encodes CDR1 GTSNPN and CDR2 SVGIG (reference sequence). The CDR3 sequence is CAWRTVTLTAGTEAFF. In DNA, the CDR3 is TGTGCCTGGAGAACCGTGACTTTGACAGCGGGGACTGAAGCTTTCTTT. Full variable domain (remainder filled in from reference TRBV30 and TRBJ1-1): SQTIHQWPATLVQPVGSPLSLECTVEGTSNPNLYWYRQAAGRGLQLLFYSVGIGQISSEVPQNLSASRPQDRQFILSSKKLLLSDSGFYLCAWRTVTLTAGTEAFFGQGTRLTVV.

The J gene is TRBJ2-7, the V gene TRBV5-1, with D possibly matching TRBD1 (5 bases). This CDR3 is built from 13 residues. The germline V and J ends were trimmed by 4 bases and 7 bases, with 15 bases remaining between them. Germline loops: CDR1 SGHRS, CDR2 YFSETQ. This chain's CDR3 is CASSPTPGWEQYF. CDR3 nucleotides: TGCGCCAGCAGCCCCACCCCAGGGTGGGAGCAGTACTTC.

V gene TRBV7-9 combines with J gene TRBJ1-6, with 8 bases lining up with TRBD1. Trimming at V came to 4 bases and at J to 7 bases, leaving 6 bases not matched to a gene. In germline, CDR1 is SEHNR, CDR2 FQNEAQ (reference sequence). The CDR3 runs 15 residues. In DNA form, the CDR3 reads TGTGCCAGCAGCTACCAGGGGGCTGGAAATTCACCCCTCCACTTT. Protein sequence: CASSYQGAGNSPLHF.

This chain connects TRBV18 to TRBJ2-6, with 7 positions matching TRBD1. Trimming removed 6 bases from V and 4 bases from J; junction bases left unmatched: 6. Germline V CDR1 and CDR2: KGHSH, LQKENI. This CDR3 has 15 amino acids. CDR3 nucleotide sequence: TGTGCCAGCTCGCGACAGGGCCCCGGGGCCAACGTCCTGACTTTC. Translation: CASSRQGPGANVLTF.

The chain carries TRBV6-2 or TRBV6-3 and TRBJ2-7, with 7 bases aligning to TRBD1. Germline V CDR1 and CDR2: MNHEY, SVGEGT. V was pared by 6 bases and J by 0 bases, with 8 bases of the junction left unmatched. The CDR3 covers 15 residues. Written as DNA, the CDR3 is TGTGCCAGCAGCCTTGACAGGGTCTACTCCTACGAGCAGTACTTC. As protein: CASSLDRVYSYEQYF.

This clone came up once. V gene TRBV19 combines with J gene TRBJ1-1; D is ambiguous. The CDR3 consists of 13 residues. V lost 1 base and J 6 bases, leaving 9 bases between the germline ends. The germline CDR1 and CDR2 sequences are LNHDA and SQIVND (reference sequence). This CDR3 is CASSIGYFSEAFF. CDR3 DNA: TGTGCCAGTAGTATAGGTTATTTTTCTGAAGCTTTCTTT.

The V call is TRBV5-5, the J call TRBJ2-7, with D possibly TRBD1 on 6 matching bases. Trimming cost V 4 bases and J 4 bases, with 12 bases left between them. The CDR3 runs to 13 residues. Germline V gene data show CDR1 as SGHKS and CDR2 as YYEKEE (reference sequence). CDR3 in DNA: TGTGCCAGCAGCAGACAGGACGGTTACGAGCAGTACTTC. Translation: CASSRQDGYEQYF.

The chain recombines TRBV27 with TRBJ2-7; TRBD1 matches at 8 bases. CDR1 and CDR2 from the germline V gene are MNHEY and SMNVEV (reference sequence). Losses at the gene ends were 8 bases for V and 5 bases for J; bases not matched to a gene: 11. This CDR3 spans 14 amino acids. CDR3 in amino acids: CASGQLDRAHEQYF. The CDR3 DNA is TGTGCCAGCGGGCAGTTGGACAGGGCCCACGAGCAGTACTTC.

CDR3 DNA sequence: TGCAGCGTTGAAGGCGGGACAGGGCGAACCTACGAGCAGTACTTC. This translates into CSVEGGTGRTYEQYF. V and J are TRBV29-1 and TRBJ2-7; 9 bases match TRBD1. This CDR3 has 15 residues. After removal of 1 base from V and 2 bases from J, the junction contained 6 bases not matched to a gene. From germline, CDR1 is SQVTM and CDR2 ANQGSEA.

This rearrangement joins TRBV5-1 to TRBJ2-5, with 12 bases lining up with TRBD2. The J segment lost 5 bases and the V segment lost 3 bases, leaving 8 bases of the junction unmatched. CDR3 length: 16 residues. CDR1 and CDR2 from the germline V gene are SGHRS and YFSETQ. The CDR3 nucleotides are TGCGCCAGCAGCTCATGGACTAGCGGGATGGGGGAGACCCAGTACTTC. Encoded protein: CASSSWTSGMGETQYF. Supplemented by reference TRBV5-1 and TRBJ2-5, the full variable domain reads KAGVTQTPRYLIKTRGQQVTLSCSPISGHRSVSWYQQTPGQGLQFLFEYFSETQRNKGNFPGRFSGRQFSNSRSEMNVSTLELGDSALYLCASSSWTSGMGETQYFGPGTRLLVL.

V gene TRBV12-3 or TRBV12-4 combines with J gene TRBJ2-5, with 10 bases that match TRBD1. V was pared by 6 bases and J by 5 bases, with 3 bases of the junction left unmatched. This CDR3 comprises 13 residues. The CDR3 is CASRGTGDETQYF. In nucleotides, the CDR3 is TGTGCCAGCAGGGGGACAGGGGATGAGACCCAGTACTTC.

The chain uses TRBV4-1 and TRBJ1-1, with D possibly TRBD1 on 5 matching bases. The CDR3 has 15 amino acids. Germline CDR1 reads MGHRA; CDR2 reads YSYEKL. The V end was cut by 0 bases, the J end by 0 bases, with 8 bases between. Written as DNA, the CDR3 is TGCGCCAGCAGCCAAGACCGGGGGGTGAACACTGAAGCTTTCTTT. It specifies CASSQDRGVNTEAFF.

On this clone: Within the sample, other DNA sequences also encode this same CDR3. This rearrangement joins TRBV7-9 to TRBJ1-2; 7 nucleotides match TRBD1. V lost 5 bases, J lost 5 bases, and 5 bases stayed unmatched. The CDR3 consists of 13 residues. Germline lookup yields CDR1 SEHNR and CDR2 FQNEAQ (reference sequence). The CDR3 coding sequence is TGTGCCAGCAGCCAACAGGGGCCGTATGGCTACACCTTC. The encoded protein is CASSQQGPYGYTF.

Notes on this clone: Relative to the germline gene, one junction end is altered; a read error may explain this. In DNA form, the CDR3 reads TGTGCCGGGAGAGACAGGGTTGGGTATGGCTACACCTTC. Protein sequence: CAGRDRVGYGYTF. This sequence joins TRBV30 and TRBJ1-2, with 7 nucleotides matching TRBD1. CDR1 is GTSNPN, CDR2 SVGIG, per germline (reference sequence). CDR3 length: 13 residues.

The chain employs TRBV28 and TRBJ1-5; 9 bases fit TRBD1. The length of the CDR3 is 14 residues. Looked up from germline, CDR1 is MDHEN and CDR2 is SYDVKM. V shed 7 bases and J 6 bases; nucleotides not matched to a gene: 7. CDR3 in amino acids: CASTLTGGGQPQHF. CDR3 bases: TGTGCCAGCACCCTGACAGGGGGAGGTCAGCCCCAGCATTTT.

This chain uses TRBV19 with TRBJ1-6; D might be TRBD1 (5 bases). The CDR3 runs 15 residues. Germline V gene lookup returns CDR1 LNHDA and CDR2 SQIVND (reference sequence). V lost 4 bases, J lost 7 bases, and 14 bases lay in between. The CDR3 loop is CASSTPGLINSPLHF. Written as DNA, the CDR3 is TGTGCCAGTAGTACTCCGGGACTCATAAATTCACCCCTCCACTTT.

V and J are TRBV11-3 and TRBJ1-1, with D possibly being TRBD1 (5 bases). This CDR3 is 14 amino acids long. Trimming left V 0 bases short and J 7 bases short, with 12 bases between. Germline V gene data show CDR1 as SGHNT and CDR2 as YENEEA. In DNA form, the CDR3 reads TGTGCCAGCAGCTTAGACGGGGGTAAGGGTGAAGCTTTCTTT. Translated: CASSLDGGKGEAFF.

This chain links TRBV18 with TRBJ2-2; TRBD2 matches 13 bases. Germline V gene lookup returns CDR1 KGHSH and CDR2 LQKENI. CDR3 size: 17 residues. V was clipped by 1 base and J by 4 bases; unmatched bases: 3. CDR3: CASSPLGLAGLTGELFF. The DNA for the CDR3 is TGTGCCAGCTCACCACTGGGACTAGCGGGGCTCACCGGGGAGCTGTTTTTT.

The chain is built from TRBV12-3 or TRBV12-4 and TRBJ2-5, with D maybe TRBD2 (6 bases). V dropped 7 bases and J dropped 4 bases, with 10 bases sitting between them. The CDR3 extends over 12 amino acids. The CDR3 sequence: CASMRGLETQYF. The CDR3 DNA follows: TGTGCCAGCATGCGGGGACTAGAGACCCAGTACTTC.

The rearrangement links TRBV18 to TRBJ2-7, with TRBD1 as a possible D gene (6 bases). The length of the CDR3 is 13 residues. V lost 2 bases and J 3 bases, leaving 8 bases between the germline ends. Germline V gene sequence: CDR1 KGHSH, CDR2 LQKENI. The CDR3 is CASSPGQNYEQYF. In DNA, the CDR3 is TGTGCCAGCTCACCAGGACAGAACTACGAGCAGTACTTC.

The chain joins TRBV28 to TRBJ2-7; 7 nucleotides line up with TRBD2. Germline CDR1 is MDHEN and CDR2 is SYDVKM. The CDR3 is 15 amino acids. The trim removed 3 bases at V and 5 bases at J, leaving 10 bases unmatched. The CDR3 here is CASSFIGRLTDEQYF. CDR3 sequence (DNA): TGTGCCAGCAGTTTTATCGGGAGGCTGACCGACGAGCAGTACTTC.

This chain links TRBV27 with TRBJ2-2; D might be TRBD1 (6 bases). Trimming cost V 6 bases and J 0 bases, with 8 bases left between them. Germline assignment: CDR1 MNHEY and CDR2 SMNVEV (reference sequence). The CDR3 spans 14 residues. Written as DNA, the CDR3 is TGTGCCAGCAGACAGGGCTCGAACACCGGGGAGCTGTTTTTT. It translates to CASRQGSNTGELFF.

The chain recombines TRBV9 with TRBJ2-1; the match to TRBD2 covers 15 bases. Germline V gene data show CDR1 as SGDLS and CDR2 as YYNGEE. The CDR3 extends over 17 amino acids. Trimming at V came to 2 bases and at J to 9 bases, leaving 9 bases not matched to a gene. The CDR3 DNA reads as TGTGCCAGCAGCGTTGGACTAGCGGGGGGGCACGGTAGTGAGCAGTTCTTC. Its translation: CASSVGLAGGHGSEQFF.